This entry lists 20 T cell receptor beta chains sequenced from one sample in a study of human T cells and chemical hapten exposure. The authors extracted total RNA from unfractionated whole blood. TCRdb called the 5' RACE reads again in MiXCR, with one record for every CDR3 protein. Among 81,000 or so distinct CDR3 sequences, more than 7% were seen once, and the ten largest hold 2% to 2.5%. These receptors came from a male donor in good health.

This clonotype has just a few counts. The chain couples TRBV3-1 to TRBJ2-5, with no clear D. Trimming shortened V by 0 bases and J by 1 base, and 0 bases separated the two germline ends. Germline-derived CDR1 and CDR2 are LGHDT and YNNKEL (reference sequence). This CDR3 is 12 amino acids long. The CDR3 region is CASSQDQETQYF. The DNA for the CDR3 is TGTGCCAGCAGCCAAGACCAAGAGACCCAGTACTTC.

The chain couples TRBV12-3 or TRBV12-4 to TRBJ2-3, with a weak D call TRBD2 (7 bases). The CDR3 sequence is 17 residues long. Trimming took off 4 bases at V and 2 bases at J, with 19 bases between the two ends. Here the CDR3 reads CASSSEGRGAITDTQYF. The DNA for the CDR3 is TGTGCCAGCAGTTCGGAGGGACGGGGGGCCATCACAGATACGCAGTATTTT.

The chain joins TRBV7-2 to TRBJ1-4; TRBD1 matches at 8 bases. Germline trimming cut 4 bases from V and 15 bases from J; bases unmatched to any gene: 13. This CDR3 is 14 amino acids long. Per the germline V gene, CDR1 is SGHTA and CDR2 is FQGNSA. CDR3 coding DNA: TGTGCCAGCAGCTCCGACAGGGGCAGTCGTAAAATGTTTTTT. Its protein is CASSSDRGSRKMFF.

The chain links TRBV20-1 to TRBJ1-5; D remains ambiguous. This CDR3 comprises 16 residues. Germline V gene data show CDR1 as DFQATT and CDR2 as SNEGSKA (reference sequence). The germline V and J ends were trimmed by 0 bases and 0 bases, with 12 bases remaining between them. CDR3 coding DNA: TGCAGTGCTAGAGATGCCGGGGAATATAGCAATCAGCCCCAGCATTTT. This gives the protein CSARDAGEYSNQPQHF.

The V gene is TRBV20-1, the J gene TRBJ2-1, with D perhaps TRBD2 (6 bases). Germline CDR1 DFQATT, CDR2 SNEGSKA (reference sequence). This CDR3 is built from 13 residues. V was pared by 5 bases and J by 0 bases, with 8 bases between. This CDR3 reads CSAWEASYNEQFF. CDR3 DNA: TGCAGTGCTTGGGAGGCCTCCTACAATGAGCAGTTCTTC.

This chain's CDR3 is CASSLPGQGKETQYF. The CDR3 region has the DNA TGTGCCAGCAGCTTACCGGGACAGGGGAAAGAGACCCAGTACTTC. The V call is TRBV5-4, the J call TRBJ2-5; TRBD1 matches at 10 bases. With V trimmed by 2 bases and J by 3 bases, 4 bases remained unmatched. The CDR3 length is 15 residues. Germline V gene data show CDR1 as SGHNT and CDR2 as YYREEE (reference sequence).

This clonotype was counted many times. This chain connects TRBV27 to TRBJ2-7; D not resolved. This CDR3 spans 13 amino acids. V lost 6 bases and J lost 7, with 16 bases in between. Germline loops: CDR1 MNHEY, CDR2 SMNVEV (reference sequence). CDR3 nucleotide sequence: TGTGCCAGCAGCCTTCTGGGAAATCGGGAGCAGTACTTC. Its translation is CASSLLGNREQYF.

This clonotype was picked up many times. J is TRBJ2-3 and V is TRBV5-1; D is ambiguous. The CDR3 consists of 17 residues. Germline V gene lookup returns CDR1 SGHRS and CDR2 YFSETQ. V dropped 0 bases and J dropped 2 bases, with 16 bases sitting between them. This chain's CDR3 is CASSLALRSGDTDTQYF. Here the CDR3 DNA reads TGCGCCAGCAGCTTGGCCCTGAGAAGTGGGGACACAGATACGCAGTATTTT.

The sample holds a few counts of this clonotype. The V gene is TRBV30, the J gene TRBJ1-1, with a tentative D call TRBD1 (5 bases). The V end lost 2 bases, the J end lost 6 bases, and 13 bases lay between the germline ends. Germline assignment: CDR1 GTSNPN and CDR2 SVGIG (reference sequence). The CDR3 consists of 13 residues. CDR3 in DNA: TGTGCCTGGAGTATCGGGGGAGAGGCTGAAGCTTTCTTT. The encoded protein is CAWSIGGEAEAFF.

This clonotype was seen many times. The rearrangement uses TRBV6-6 and TRBJ1-2; 11 nucleotides agree with TRBD1. CDR3 length: 18 amino acids. J was trimmed by 4 bases and V by 1 base; bases with no gene match: 11. Germline values: CDR1 MNHNY, CDR2 SVGAGI (reference sequence). CDR3 coding DNA: TGTGCCAGCAGTTACTTACTCCCCGGGACAGGGGGATCCTATGGCTACACCTTC. It specifies CASSYLLPGTGGSYGYTF.

The sample holds a few counts of this clonotype. This rearrangement joins TRBV12-3 or TRBV12-4 to TRBJ2-1, with D possibly matching TRBD2 (6 bases). Trimming removed 3 bases at V and 6 bases at J, with 15 bases between. The CDR3 consists of 15 residues. In nucleotides, the CDR3 is TGTGCCAGCAGTTTCCCCTCCGGAGGGAGCAATGAGCAGTTCTTC. This codes for CASSFPSGGSNEQFF.

This clonotype was seen ten or more times. J is TRBJ2-3 and V is TRBV14; D not certain. Germline V gene sequence: CDR1 SGHDN, CDR2 FVKESK. The length of the CDR3 is 14 residues. V lost 0 bases to trimming and J lost 2 bases, with 6 bases between them. The CDR3 sequence is CASSQDVLTDTQYF. For the CDR3, the DNA is TGTGCCAGCAGCCAAGACGTCCTCACAGATACGCAGTATTTT. Supplemented by reference TRBV14 and TRBJ2-3, the full variable domain reads EAGVTQFPSHSVIEKGQTVTLRCDPISGHDNLYWYRRVMGKEIKFLLHFVKESKQDESGMPNNRFLAERTGGTYSTLKVQPAELEDSGVYFCASSQDVLTDTQYFGPGTRLTVL.

This clonotype turned up a few times. The chain uses TRBV6-2 or TRBV6-3 and TRBJ1-1; D gene unclear. This CDR3 contains 12 residues. Germline CDR1 reads MNHEY; CDR2 reads SVGEGT. The germline V and J ends were trimmed by 4 bases and 6 bases, with 9 bases remaining between them. The CDR3 here is CASSFPVAEAFF. The CDR3 DNA reads TGTGCCAGCAGTTTCCCGGTTGCTGAAGCTTTCTTT.

This clonotype was counted a few times. The chain recombines TRBV5-1 with TRBJ2-1, with 7 positions matching TRBD1. Trimming took 0 bases from V and 0 from J; bases not matched to a gene: 9. The CDR3 sequence is 18 residues long. Germline V gene data show CDR1 as SGHRS and CDR2 as YFSETQ. The chain's CDR3 is CASSLDKGARRSYNEQFF. DNA of the CDR3: TGCGCCAGCAGCTTGGACAAGGGGGCCCGACGCTCCTACAATGAGCAGTTCTTC.

This clonotype has a count of ten or more. The chain recombines TRBV7-2 with TRBJ1-1; D is unresolved. The CDR3 spans 12 residues. Trimming removed 3 bases from V and 5 bases from J, with 7 bases in between. The germline V gene has CDR1 SGHTA and CDR2 FQGNSA. CDR3 DNA sequence: TGTGCCAGCAGCTTTGGAGATACTGAAGCTTTCTTT. Its translation is CASSFGDTEAFF.

This clonotype has ten or more counts. V usage is TRBV3-1 and J usage is TRBJ1-1, with D unresolved. V was shortened by 0 bases and J by 0 bases, with 8 bases between the two germline ends. The germline gives CDR1 LGHDT, CDR2 YNNKEL (reference sequence). The CDR3 is made up of 15 amino acids. The CDR3 loop reads CASSQEAGLNTEAFF. The CDR3 coding sequence is TGTGCCAGCAGCCAAGAGGCGGGCCTGAACACTGAAGCTTTCTTT. Together with reference TRBV3-1 and TRBJ1-1, the CDR3 gives the full variable domain: DTAVSQTPKYLVTQMGNDKSIKCEQNLGHDTMYWYKQDSKKFLKIMFSYNNKELIINETVPNRFSPKSPDKAHLNLHINSLELGDSAVYFCASSQEAGLNTEAFFGQGTRLTVV.

This chain uses TRBV7-2 with TRBJ1-1, with 9 positions matching TRBD1. With 0 bases clipped from V and 4 bases from J, the junction kept 3 bases outside the gene matches. Germline V lookup: CDR1 SGHTA, CDR2 FQGNSA. CDR3 length: 15 amino acids. Written as DNA, the CDR3 is TGTGCCAGCAGCTTAGCCCGGGGACAGGGCACTGAAGCTTTCTTT. Its translation is CASSLARGQGTEAFF.

There are many counts of this clonotype. The V gene is TRBV20-1, the J gene TRBJ2-7; D is undetermined. From germline, CDR1 is DFQATT and CDR2 SNEGSKA (reference sequence). CDR3 length equals 14 residues. V was shortened by 3 bases and J by 2 bases, with 14 bases between the two germline ends. This CDR3 is CSASRLGAPYEQYF. DNA of the CDR3: TGCAGTGCTAGCCGTCTGGGCGCCCCCTACGAGCAGTACTTC.

To note about this clonotype: Just one base apart from a much larger clone, this may be a read error. In this CDR3 the conserved last residue, phenylalanine or tryptophan, is missing, so a read error is likely. The genes are TRBV7-8 and TRBJ2-3, with 7 bases matching TRBD2. Trimming removed 0 bases from V and 11 bases from J; junction bases left unmatched: 8. Germline lookup yields CDR1 SGHVS and CDR2 FQNEAQ. The CDR3 sequence is 14 residues long. CDR3 sequence (DNA): TGTGCCAGCAGCTTAGCTCTGACTAGCCAGGTGCAGTATCTT. Protein: CASSLALTSQVQYL.

The chain carries TRBV29-1 and TRBJ2-5; 7 bases are shared with TRBD1. Trimming cost V 5 bases and J 5 bases; bases outside gene matches: 8. The CDR3 is 13 amino acids. Germline assignment: CDR1 SQVTM and CDR2 ANQGSEA. The CDR3 coding sequence is TGCAGCGTTTCAAACAGGGGCCGTGAGACCCAGTACTTC. It yields the protein CSVSNRGRETQYF.